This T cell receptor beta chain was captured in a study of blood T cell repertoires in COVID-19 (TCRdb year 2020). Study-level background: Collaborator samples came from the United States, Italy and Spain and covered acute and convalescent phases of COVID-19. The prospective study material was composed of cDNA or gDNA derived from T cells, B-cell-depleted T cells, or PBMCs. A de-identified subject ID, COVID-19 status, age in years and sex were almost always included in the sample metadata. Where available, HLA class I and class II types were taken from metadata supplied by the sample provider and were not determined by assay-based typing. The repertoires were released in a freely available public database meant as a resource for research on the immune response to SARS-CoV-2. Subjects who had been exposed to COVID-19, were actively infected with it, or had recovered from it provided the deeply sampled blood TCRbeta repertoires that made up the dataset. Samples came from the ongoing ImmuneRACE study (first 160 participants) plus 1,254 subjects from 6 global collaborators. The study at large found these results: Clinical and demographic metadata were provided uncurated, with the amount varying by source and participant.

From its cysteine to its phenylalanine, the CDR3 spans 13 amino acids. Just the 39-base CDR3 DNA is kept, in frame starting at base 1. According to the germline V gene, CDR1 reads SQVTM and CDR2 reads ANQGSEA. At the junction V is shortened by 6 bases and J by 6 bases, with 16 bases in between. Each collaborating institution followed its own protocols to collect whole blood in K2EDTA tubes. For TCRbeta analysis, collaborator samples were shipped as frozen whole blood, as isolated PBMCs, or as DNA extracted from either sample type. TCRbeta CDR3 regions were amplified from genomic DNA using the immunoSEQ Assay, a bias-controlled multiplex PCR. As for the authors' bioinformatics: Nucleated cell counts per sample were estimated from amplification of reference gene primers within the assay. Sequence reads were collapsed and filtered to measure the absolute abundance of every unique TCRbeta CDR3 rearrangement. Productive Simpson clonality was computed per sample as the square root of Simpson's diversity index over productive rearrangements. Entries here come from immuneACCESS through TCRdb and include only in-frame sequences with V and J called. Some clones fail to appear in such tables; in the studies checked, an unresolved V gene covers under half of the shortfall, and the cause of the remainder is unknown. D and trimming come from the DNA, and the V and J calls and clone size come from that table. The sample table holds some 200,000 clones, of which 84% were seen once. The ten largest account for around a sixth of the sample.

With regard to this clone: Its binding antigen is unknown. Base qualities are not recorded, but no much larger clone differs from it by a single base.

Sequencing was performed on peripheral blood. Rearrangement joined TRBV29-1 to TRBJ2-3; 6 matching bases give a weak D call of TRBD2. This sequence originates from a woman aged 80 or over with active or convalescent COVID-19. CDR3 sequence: CSVRTSPGDTQYF. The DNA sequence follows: TGCAGCGTACGCACTAGCCCTGGTGATACGCAGTATTTT.